This TCR beta chain was sequenced in a study of T cell repertoires in cytomegalovirus infection. This CDR3 is 14 amino acids long. Trimming took 0 bases from V and 2 from J, leaving 8 bases between them. Germline loops: CDR1 SGDLS, CDR2 YYNGEE. With respect to this clonotype: Its antigen is undetermined.

TCRdb re-called the reads with MiXCR, one entry per CDR3 protein. Here the sample spans some 320,000 distinct CDR3 sequences, roughly 29% being singletons. The sequence was obtained from a human donor in good health (CMV status not recorded). Some clones in this sample may be carry-over from other donors' samples. Material: cultured PBMCs, obtained from culture after CMV antigen stimulation. The V gene is TRBV9, the J gene TRBJ2-5, with a possible D match to TRBD1 (6 bases). CDR3 in amino acids: CASSVGGQQETQYF. DNA of the CDR3: TGTGCCAGCAGCGTAGGAGGACAGCAAGAGACCCAGTACTTC.